There are a few counts of the clone carrying this T cell receptor beta chain. The antigen is unknown. This CDR3 comprises 18 residues. Germline CDR1 is MDHEN and CDR2 is SYDVKM. V dropped 5 bases and J dropped 9; count of bases not matched to a gene: 21. The sample originates from a study of T-cell reconstitution after alpha-beta-depleted transplantation in children. Study-level findings and limits: Some patients showed high day-60 TCRbeta diversity, which derived from surviving recipient T cells and thymic progenitors. Reportedly, alpha-beta T cells present about two months post-transplant originated from several hundred expanded clones of graft origin. T cells produced anew were the main source of T-cell counts and diversity one year after transplant.

Unique molecular identifiers were incorporated when the TCRbeta library was constructed. TCRdb reanalysed the PCR reads using MiXCR and keeps one entry per CDR3 protein. The sample has more than 400,000 distinct CDR3 sequences, more than 9.5% seen once. The sequence was collected from a female patient aged 2-10 years who had a stem cell transplant for aplastic anemia, so the T cells may come from the graft donor. This chain connects TRBV28 to TRBJ2-7; 11 nucleotides agree with TRBD2. Source: PBMCs, mostly from graft donor cells, taken 180 days after TCRalphabeta/CD19-depleted stem cell transplant. CDR3 loop: CASSGRGLAGGIYPRQYF. CDR3 nucleotides: TGTGCCAGCAGTGGTCGCGGGCTAGCGGGAGGAATCTACCCCAGGCAGTACTTC.